These T cell receptor beta chains were read from a single sample in a study of human T cells and chemical hapten exposure. TCRdb independently ran MiXCR on the RACE reads; one entry per CDR3 protein. The sample lists more than 65,000 distinct CDR3 sequences, about 32% occurring once. The sample in question was whole blood, obtained in connection with sensitization to the hapten diphenylcyclopropenone (DPC). The receptors stem from a man in his forties with alopecia areata. Some clones in this sample may be carry-over from other donors' samples. Both conserved end residues are part of each CDR3. A D gene is named only where the DNA matches it firmly. The size field is filled for only some rows; it gives once, few, many or a size class.

size: .; J: TRBJ2-2; D: .; V: TRBV5-4; DNA: TGTGCCAGCAGCTTGGGAGTGGGGGCAGGAGACACCGGGGAGCTGTTTTTT; CDR3: CASSLGVGAGDTGELFF
size: .; J: TRBJ1-6; D: .; V: TRBV18; DNA: TGTGCCAGCTCACCGGTATATGGAAATCTGGGGTCCTATAATTCACCCCTCCACTTT; CDR3: CASSPVYGNLGSYNSPLHF
size: few; J: TRBJ1-1; D: .; V: TRBV7-9; DNA: TGTGCCAGCAGCTTAGGTATGAACACTGAAGCTTTCTTT; CDR3: CASSLGMNTEAFF
size: .; J: TRBJ1-5; D: .; V: TRBV12-3/TRBV12-4; DNA: TGTGCCAGCAGTTTCGTACAGAGCAATCAGCCCCAGCATTTT; CDR3: CASSFVQSNQPQHF
size: .; J: TRBJ2-3; D: .; V: TRBV4-3; DNA: TGCGCCAGCAGCCAAGAAATAGGTAGCGGCACAGATACGCAGTATTTT; CDR3: CASSQEIGSGTDTQYF
size: few; J: TRBJ1-4; D: .; V: TRBV28; DNA: TGTGCCAGCTGGGGACCAAAACCCTCTAATGAAAAACTGTTTTTT; CDR3: CASWGPKPSNEKLFF
size: .; J: TRBJ2-3; D: TRBD2; V: TRBV12-3/TRBV12-4; DNA: TGTGCCAGCAACCCGGCGGGGGGTAGCACAGATACGCAGTATTTT; CDR3: CASNPAGGSTDTQYF
size: .; J: TRBJ1-2; D: .; V: TRBV9; DNA: TGTGCCAGCAGCGTAGTTCGGGACGAAGGGAGTAGGAACTATGGCTACACCTTC; CDR3: CASSVVRDEGSRNYGYTF
size: once; J: TRBJ1-6; D: TRBD1; V: TRBV28; DNA: TGTGCCAGCAGTCGTGGGACAGGGGGCCCTCCCCTCCACTTT; CDR3: CASSRGTGGPPLHF
size: few; J: TRBJ1-5; D: .; V: TRBV20-1; DNA: TGCAGTGCTAGGTATTCCGCGGGAAGCAATCAGCCCCAGCATTTT; CDR3: CSARYSAGSNQPQHF
size: .; J: TRBJ2-4; D: .; V: TRBV20-1; DNA: TGCAGTGCTAGGGAGCGGGCAAACATTCAGTACTTC; CDR3: CSARERANIQYF
size: few; J: TRBJ1-1; D: .; V: TRBV14; DNA: TGTGCCAGCAGCCTTGGAGGGGGACAAGCTTTCTTT; CDR3: CASSLGGGQAFF
size: few; J: TRBJ2-7; D: TRBD1; V: TRBV29-1; DNA: TGCAGCGTGGCCGGGACAGGGGGCTCCTACGAGCAGTACTTC; CDR3: CSVAGTGGSYEQYF
size: few; J: TRBJ1-1; D: TRBD1; V: TRBV5-1; DNA: TGCGCCAGCAGCTCGGGACAGGGCGGGACTGAAGCTTTCTTT; CDR3: CASSSGQGGTEAFF
size: .; J: TRBJ2-1; D: .; V: TRBV7-9; DNA: TGTGCCAGCAGCTTCGTCAAGCGTGGGGGAAACAATGAGCAGTTCTTC; CDR3: CASSFVKRGGNNEQFF
size: .; J: TRBJ2-5; D: .; V: TRBV28; DNA: TGTGCCAGCAGTTTAACCGTTGAGACCCAGTACTTC; CDR3: CASSLTVETQYF
size: .; J: TRBJ2-3; D: .; V: TRBV12-3/TRBV12-4; DNA: TGTGCCAGCACCCCAGGGATAGGGGCGGATACGCAGTATTTT; CDR3: CASTPGIGADTQYF
size: few; J: TRBJ2-1; D: .; V: TRBV28; DNA: TGTGCCAGCAGTTTGGTCGGGCGGGCGCAGTTCTTC; CDR3: CASSLVGRAQFF
size: few; J: TRBJ1-5; D: .; V: TRBV6-2/TRBV6-3; DNA: TGTGCCAGCAGTTACGTTTATAGCAATCAGCCCCAGCATTTT; CDR3: CASSYVYSNQPQHF
size: few; J: TRBJ2-3; D: .; V: TRBV11-1; DNA: TGTGCCAGCAGCTTAGCGGGAGGAACAGATACGCAGTATTTT; CDR3: CASSLAGGTDTQYF
size: .; J: TRBJ2-1; D: TRBD2; V: TRBV5-6; DNA: TGTGCCAGCAGCTTGGCGGGGGGATGGCGGTACAATGAGCAGTTCTTC; CDR3: CASSLAGGWRYNEQFF
size: .; J: TRBJ2-7; D: TRBD1; V: TRBV28; DNA: TGTGCCAGCAGTTTAACCACCAAATCGACAGGGTTATCCTACGAGCAGTACTTC; CDR3: CASSLTTKSTGLSYEQYF
size: few; J: TRBJ2-6; D: .; V: TRBV27; DNA: TGTGCCAGCAGCCCGGGGTTAGGAAACTCTGGGGCCAACGTCCTGACTTTC; CDR3: CASSPGLGNSGANVLTF
size: .; J: TRBJ2-3; D: TRBD2; V: TRBV7-2; DNA: TGTGCCAGCAGCTTTAGCGGGAGTTCGGCAGATACGCAGTATTTT; CDR3: CASSFSGSSADTQYF
size: few; J: TRBJ1-2; D: TRBD1; V: TRBV6-5; DNA: TGTGCCAGCAGTTCGTGGGACAGGGAGAATGGCTACACCTTC; CDR3: CASSSWDRENGYTF
size: .; J: TRBJ1-1; D: .; V: TRBV4-2; DNA: TGTGCCAGCAGCCTCCTACTAGGGGGGAACACTGAAGCTTTCTTT; CDR3: CASSLLLGGNTEAFF
size: few; J: TRBJ1-5; D: .; V: TRBV12-3/TRBV12-4; DNA: TGTGCCAGCAGTTCCATTCACGGCGGGCCCCAGCATTTT; CDR3: CASSSIHGGPQHF
size: .; J: TRBJ2-3; D: TRBD2; V: TRBV20-1; DNA: TGCAGTGCCTTCACGCCTAGCGGGGTTACAGATACGCAGTATTTT; CDR3: CSAFTPSGVTDTQYF
size: few; J: TRBJ2-5; D: .; V: TRBV20-1; DNA: TGCAGTAAACAAAGGGGGGAGACCCAGTACTTC; CDR3: CSKQRGETQYF
size: .; J: TRBJ1-5; D: .; V: TRBV18; DNA: TGTGCCAGCTCACCGAGTAGGAGCCCTAATCAGCCCCAGCATTTT; CDR3: CASSPSRSPNQPQHF
size: .; J: TRBJ2-5; D: TRBD1; V: TRBV6-5; DNA: TGTGCCAGCAGCCTTGACAGGGGATTGTACCAAGAGACCCAGTACTTC; CDR3: CASSLDRGLYQETQYF
size: .; J: TRBJ2-5; D: .; V: TRBV20-1; DNA: TGCAGTGCTAGATCCCCGGGTGGCGGGGAGGAGACCCAGTACTTC; CDR3: CSARSPGGGEETQYF
size: .; J: TRBJ2-3; D: TRBD2; V: TRBV20-1; DNA: TGCAGTGCTGGGACCGGGACTAGCGGCACAGATACGCAGTATTTT; CDR3: CSAGTGTSGTDTQYF
size: few; J: TRBJ1-2; D: .; V: TRBV10-3; DNA: TGTGCCATTAAGAGCCCGATCAGGGGTGGCTACACCTTC; CDR3: CAIKSPIRGGYTF
size: .; J: TRBJ2-5; D: .; V: TRBV12-3/TRBV12-4; DNA: TGTGCCAGCAGTTTCAGGGGAACCCTTGAGACCCAGTACTTC; CDR3: CASSFRGTLETQYF
size: few; J: TRBJ2-5; D: .; V: TRBV30; DNA: TGTGCCTGGACTTCCAAAGAGACCCAGTACTTC; CDR3: CAWTSKETQYF
size: .; J: TRBJ2-2; D: .; V: TRBV27; DNA: TGTGCCAGCCAACACAACACCGGGGAGCTGTTTTTT; CDR3: CASQHNTGELFF
size: .; J: TRBJ2-7; D: TRBD1; V: TRBV25-1; DNA: TGTGCCAGCACCCAGACAGGGCAAAGCTCCTACGAGCAGTACTTC; CDR3: CASTQTGQSSYEQYF
size: .; J: TRBJ1-2; D: TRBD1; V: TRBV27; DNA: TGTGCCAGCAGTCACAGGGGGGGCATCGGAAGGGTTCGGGGGAATAACTATGGCTACACCTTC; CDR3: CASSHRGGIGRVRGNNYGYTF
size: .; J: TRBJ1-2; D: .; V: TRBV5-6; DNA: TGTGCCAGCAGCGGCGGACCTACCACCGGCTACACCTTC; CDR3: CASSGGPTTGYTF
size: .; J: TRBJ2-1; D: .; V: TRBV6-1; DNA: TGTGCCAGCAGTGATCAGGACAGACCCTACAATGAGCAGTTCTTC; CDR3: CASSDQDRPYNEQFF
size: few; J: TRBJ2-4; D: .; V: TRBV7-2; DNA: TGTGCCAGCAGCTTATGGAACGATGGGGGGGACAGATTAATAGCCAAAAACATTCAGTACTTC; CDR3: CASSLWNDGGDRLIAKNIQYF
size: .; J: TRBJ2-6; D: TRBD1; V: TRBV11-2; DNA: TGTGCCAGCAGCTCGAGAACAGGGGCTGGGGCCAACGTCCTGACTTTC; CDR3: CASSSRTGAGANVLTF
size: .; J: TRBJ1-6; D: .; V: TRBV28; DNA: TGTGCCAGCAGTTTATGGACAGGTGAAGGGACTAATTCACCCCTCCACTTT; CDR3: CASSLWTGEGTNSPLHF
size: .; J: TRBJ2-5; D: .; V: TRBV4-2; DNA: TGTGCCAGCAGCCCGACAGACCGGACCCAGTACTTC; CDR3: CASSPTDRTQYF
size: few; J: TRBJ1-2; D: .; V: TRBV12-3/TRBV12-4; DNA: TGTGCCAGCAGTTGGGGGAGGACAGCCAGCGATGGCTACACCTTC; CDR3: CASSWGRTASDGYTF
size: few; J: TRBJ1-2; D: .; V: TRBV11-2; DNA: TGTGCCAGCAGCTTAGGCATTTCTGCGGGATATGGCTACACCTTC; CDR3: CASSLGISAGYGYTF
size: .; J: TRBJ1-4; D: TRBD1; V: TRBV11-2; DNA: TGTGCCAGCAGGAATACAGGGGGAACTAATGAAAAACTGTTTTTT; CDR3: CASRNTGGTNEKLFF
size: .; J: TRBJ1-1; D: .; V: TRBV6-2/TRBV6-3; DNA: TGTGCCAGCAGTTCTGGCAAACGATACACTGAAGCTTTCTTT; CDR3: CASSSGKRYTEAFF
size: few; J: TRBJ1-6; D: .; V: TRBV15; DNA: TGTGCCACCAGTAAGGACATTTATAATTCACCCCTCCACTTT; CDR3: CATSKDIYNSPLHF
size: few; J: TRBJ1-6; D: .; V: TRBV20-1; DNA: TGCAGTGCTAGGCCGGGGGGCAGACGAAGTTCACCCCTCCACTTT; CDR3: CSARPGGRRSSPLHF
size: .; J: TRBJ1-3; D: .; V: TRBV20-1; DNA: TGCAGTGCTTGGACTGTGACTGATTCTGGAAACACCATATATTTT; CDR3: CSAWTVTDSGNTIYF
size: few; J: TRBJ1-1; D: .; V: TRBV27; DNA: TGTGCCAGCAGTTTTCTCCCCAGGATGAACACTGAAGCTTTCTTT; CDR3: CASSFLPRMNTEAFF
size: .; J: TRBJ1-1; D: .; V: TRBV6-5; DNA: TGTGCCAGCAGCCAGACTTCGACAGCGAACACTGAAGCTTTCTTT; CDR3: CASSQTSTANTEAFF
size: .; J: TRBJ2-1; D: TRBD2; V: TRBV5-6; DNA: TGTGCCAGCAGCTCAACCCTAGCGGGAGGGTTCGACAATGAGCAGTTCTTC; CDR3: CASSSTLAGGFDNEQFF
size: .; J: TRBJ1-5; D: .; V: TRBV6-6; DNA: TGTGCCACGAACGGGGGGTATAGCAATCAGCCCCAGCATTTT; CDR3: CATNGGYSNQPQHF
size: few; J: TRBJ2-7; D: TRBD2; V: TRBV24-1; DNA: TGTGCCACCAGTTCGGGTAGCGGGAGGACTATCTACGAGCAGTACTTC; CDR3: CATSSGSGRTIYEQYF
size: .; J: TRBJ1-1; D: .; V: TRBV7-9; DNA: TGTGCCAGCAGCCTAGGAGTAGGGAGTCGCACTGAAACTTTCTTT; CDR3: CASSLGVGSRTETFF
size: .; J: TRBJ2-1; D: .; V: TRBV20-1; DNA: TGCAGTGCTAGAGAGATCACAGCTAGTGGCCCCTCCTACAATGAGCAGTTCTTC; CDR3: CSAREITASGPSYNEQFF